The 21 T cell receptor beta chains given below trace back to one sample, sequenced in a study of shared T cell receptors in the human thymus. The repertoire was sequenced with immunoSEQ multiplex PCR; TCRdb's copy has only in-frame clones and lacks some. The table lists hundreds of thousands of clones, approximately 90% of them singletons. The data also belong to a second study, concerning human thymus T cells.

Input material: thymocytes. These receptors came from a boy in the first two years of life with a congenital heart defect.

The J gene is TRBJ2-1, the V gene TRBV7-6; 8 bases are shared with TRBD2. Trimming removed 2 bases from V and 0 bases from J; junction bases left unmatched: 9. The germline CDR1 and CDR2 sequences are SGHVS and FNYEAQ. This CDR3 is built from 18 residues. The CDR3 loop reads CASSLSAQRENSYNEQFF. In nucleotides, the CDR3 is TGTGCCAGCAGCTTATCGGCCCAGCGGGAGAACTCCTACAATGAGCAGTTCTTC.

The chain combines TRBV7-8 with TRBJ2-6; 9 bases are a match to TRBD1. The CDR3 is made up of 19 amino acids. The germline V gene encodes CDR1 SGHVS and CDR2 FQNEAQ. Trimming took 5 bases from V and 0 from J; bases not matched to a gene: 11. The CDR3: CASSAPPGTGTSGANVLTF. The CDR3, as DNA: TGTGCCAGCAGCGCTCCCCCCGGGACAGGGACCTCTGGGGCCAACGTCCTGACTTTC.

The rearrangement joins TRBV30 to TRBJ1-5, with TRBD1 matching 10 bases. The CDR3 contains 16 residues. V was pared by 4 bases and J by 7 bases, with 13 bases of the junction left unmatched. CDR1 is GTSNPN, CDR2 SVGIG, per germline (reference sequence). CDR3 bases: TGTGCCTGGACCCCAGCAGGGACAGGGGTTTGGCAGCCCCAGCATTTT. Protein: CAWTPAGTGVWQPQHF. The entire variable domain, with the rest obtained from reference TRBV30 and TRBJ1-5, is as follows: SQTIHQWPATLVQPVGSPLSLECTVEGTSNPNLYWYRQAAGRGLQLLFYSVGIGQISSEVPQNLSASRPQDRQFILSSKKLLLSDSGFYLCAWTPAGTGVWQPQHFGDGTRLSIL.

V gene TRBV4-3 combines with J gene TRBJ2-7, with D possibly matching TRBD2 (6 bases). The CDR3 contains 16 residues. The germline V and J ends were trimmed by 0 bases and 2 bases, with 14 bases remaining between them. The germline gives CDR1 LGHNA, CDR2 YSLEER. CDR3 region: CASSQDRGGEAYEQYF. The CDR3, as DNA: TGCGCCAGCAGCCAAGATCGGGGAGGAGAAGCCTACGAGCAGTACTTC.

The V gene is TRBV5-1, the J gene TRBJ2-7; D not resolved. Trimming left V 0 bases short and J 3 bases short, with 10 bases between. The CDR3 covers 14 residues. Germline CDR1 reads SGHRS; CDR2 reads YFSETQ. CDR3 coding DNA: TGCGCCAGCAGCTTGGTGGGCCGCGACTACGAGCAGTACTTC. Protein product: CASSLVGRDYEQYF.

The chain carries TRBV29-1 and TRBJ2-6, with 9 bases identical to TRBD1. From germline, CDR1 is SQVTM and CDR2 ANQGSEA. After removal of 4 bases from V and 3 bases from J, the junction contained 10 bases not matched to a gene. The CDR3 extends over 17 amino acids. The CDR3 DNA is TGCAGCGTTGTGTCCGGGACAGGGACCCTTGGGGCCAACGTCCTGACTTTC. Translating gives CSVVSGTGTLGANVLTF.

The V and J genes are TRBV7-6 and TRBJ1-6; TRBD1 agrees at 8 bases. CDR1 is SGHVS and CDR2 is FNYEAQ in the germline V gene. The CDR3 runs to 15 residues. Trimming at V came to 5 bases and at J to 7 bases, leaving 7 bases not matched to a gene. The CDR3 nucleotides are TGTGCCAGCAGCCCCCGGGACAGGTGGAATTCACCCCTCCACTTT. Translating gives CASSPRDRWNSPLHF.

This clone showed up just once. J is TRBJ2-1 and V is TRBV11-2, with unresolved D. CDR1 is SGHAT, CDR2 FQNNGV, per germline. The germline V and J ends were trimmed by 7 bases and 10 bases, with 23 bases remaining between them. This CDR3 region has 15 residues. The CDR3 nucleotides read TGTGCCAGCACCCTATGGGCACAGATCGGTGGGGAGCAGTTCTTC. Translating it yields CASTLWAQIGGEQFF.

The rearrangement links TRBV13 to TRBJ2-7, with 14 nucleotides matching TRBD2. The trim removed 5 bases at V and 7 bases at J, leaving 19 bases unmatched. The CDR3 extends over 19 amino acids. Per the germline V gene, CDR1 is PRHDT and CDR2 is FYEKMQ (reference sequence). CDR3: CASSPTLPTSGRAISEQYF. The CDR3 nucleotides read TGTGCCAGCAGCCCCACGCTCCCGACTAGCGGGAGGGCCATTAGTGAGCAGTACTTC.

This rearrangement joins TRBV7-9 to TRBJ1-4, with 10 bases aligning to TRBD1. CDR3 length: 18 amino acids. Per germline, CDR1 SEHNR and CDR2 FQNEAQ (reference sequence). V lost 5 bases to trimming and J lost 2 bases; unmatched junction nucleotides: 11. CDR3 amino acids: CASSASGTGVPTNEKLFF. The DNA of the CDR3 is TGTGCCAGCAGCGCCTCCGGGACAGGGGTCCCGACTAATGAAAAACTGTTTTTT.

As for this clone: Other DNA sequences of this sample code for an identical CDR3. The J gene is TRBJ1-2, the V gene TRBV19, with D uncertain. The CDR3 has 14 residues. Germline V gives CDR1 LNHDA, CDR2 SQIVND (reference sequence). V was trimmed by 0 bases and J by 2 bases, leaving 7 bases between them. Here the CDR3 reads CASSIDGGNYGYTF. The CDR3 nucleotides are TGTGCCAGTAGTATAGATGGAGGGAACTATGGCTACACCTTC.

The chain has TRBV12-5 and TRBJ2-1; 9 bases map to TRBD1. Germline V gene data show CDR1 as LGHNT and CDR2 as FRNRAP. The junction had 7 bases not matched to a gene; V was cut back by 0 bases and J by 4 bases. The CDR3 is 17 residues long. Here the CDR3 DNA reads TGTGCTAGTGGTTTGGTAGGAGGGGGGACAGGGTACAATGAGCAGTTCTTC. Its protein is CASGLVGGGTGYNEQFF.

This chain connects TRBV12-5 to TRBJ2-1; D gene ambiguous. The CDR3 has 16 amino acids. The germline gives CDR1 LGHNT, CDR2 FRNRAP. V was clipped by 3 bases and J by 0 bases, with 12 bases between them. CDR3 sequence reads: CASGFLRYSSYNEQFF. The CDR3 DNA sequence: TGTGCTAGTGGTTTTTTGCGGTACTCCTCCTACAATGAGCAGTTCTTC.

V usage is TRBV18 and J usage is TRBJ1-5, with D possibly being TRBD1 (5 bases). The CDR3 has 15 amino acids. In germline, CDR1 is KGHSH, CDR2 LQKENI. V was shortened by 2 bases and J by 7 bases, with 15 bases between the two germline ends. The CDR3 is CASSPGQGKGQPQHF. The DNA for the CDR3 is TGTGCCAGCTCACCAGGCCAGGGTAAAGGACAGCCCCAGCATTTT. Using reference TRBV18 and TRBJ1-5 for the parts outside the CDR3, the full variable domain is NAGVMQNPRHLVRRRGQEARLRCSPMKGHSHVYWYRQLPEEGLKFMVYLQKENIIDESGMPKERFSAEFPKEGPSILRIQQVVRGDSAAYFCASSPGQGKGQPQHFGDGTRLSIL.

This clone occurred a few times. The rearrangement uses TRBV6-1 and TRBJ1-5, with 9 positions matching TRBD1. The junction had 8 bases not matched to a gene; V was cut back by 2 bases and J by 3 bases. The CDR3 totals 17 residues. Germline V gene sequence: CDR1 MNHNS, CDR2 SASEGT. CDR3 region: CASSEIGTGFSNQPQHF. CDR3 DNA: TGTGCCAGCAGTGAAATAGGGACAGGGTTCTCCAATCAGCCCCAGCATTTT.

This chain links TRBV28 with TRBJ2-7, with D tentatively TRBD2 (5 bases). Per the germline V gene, CDR1 is MDHEN and CDR2 is SYDVKM. The CDR3 has 13 amino acids. V gave up 2 bases and J gave up 3 bases, with 8 bases separating them. CDR3 region: CASSLRRDYEQYF. Here the CDR3 DNA reads TGTGCCAGCAGTTTACGACGGGACTACGAGCAGTACTTC. The full variable domain, completed using reference TRBV28 and TRBJ2-7, is DVKVTQSSRYLVKRTGEKVFLECVQDMDHENMFWYRQDPGLGLRLIYFSYDVKMKEKGDIPEGYSVSREKKERFSLILESASTNQTSMYLCASSLRRDYEQYFGPGTRLTVT.

The chain is built from TRBV11-2 and TRBJ2-1, with 10 bases aligning to TRBD1. V lost 4 bases and J lost 4; bases outside the gene matches: 10. The CDR3 spans 17 residues. The germline V gene encodes CDR1 SGHAT and CDR2 FQNNGV. CDR3 in amino acids: CASSSSRQGAKYNEQFF. The CDR3 DNA reads TGTGCCAGCAGCTCCTCCCGACAGGGGGCAAAGTACAATGAGCAGTTCTTC.

The V and J genes are TRBV14 and TRBJ2-7; D is possibly TRBD1 (5 bases). CDR3 length: 16 amino acids. The V end was cut by 0 bases, the J end by 0 bases, with 12 bases between. Germline lookup yields CDR1 SGHDN and CDR2 FVKESK. For the CDR3, the DNA is TGTGCCAGCAGCCAAGAACCGACAGACCTCTCCTACGAGCAGTACTTC. As protein: CASSQEPTDLSYEQYF.

This chain uses TRBV4-3 with TRBJ2-3; 9 bases match TRBD2. Germline CDR1 is LGHNA and CDR2 is YSLEER. There are 16 residues in the CDR3. V trimming: 0 bases; J trimming: 4 bases; junction bases outside the gene matches: 5. DNA for the CDR3: TGCGCCAGCAGCCAAGAATATAGCGGGAGTCCAGATACGCAGTATTTT. It translates to CASSQEYSGSPDTQYF.

The J gene is TRBJ1-2, the V gene TRBV9, with a possible D match to TRBD1 (6 bases). The germline V gene has CDR1 SGDLS and CDR2 YYNGEE. CDR3 length equals 17 residues. Between the trimmed V and J ends, which lost 0 bases and 1 base, there was a span of 16 bases. The CDR3 sequence is CASSVAVQGPLNYGYTF. CDR3 coding DNA: TGTGCCAGCAGCGTAGCTGTACAGGGCCCCCTTAACTATGGCTACACCTTC.

This clone was counted once. This sequence joins TRBV16 and TRBJ1-1; D uncertain. Trimming took off 6 bases at V and 2 bases at J, with 13 bases between the two ends. The CDR3 is made up of 14 amino acids. Per the germline V gene, CDR1 is KGHSY and CDR2 is FQNENV. The CDR3: CASRPSPGNTEAFF. CDR3 in DNA: TGTGCCAGCAGACCCTCCCCGGGAAACACTGAAGCTTTCTTT.